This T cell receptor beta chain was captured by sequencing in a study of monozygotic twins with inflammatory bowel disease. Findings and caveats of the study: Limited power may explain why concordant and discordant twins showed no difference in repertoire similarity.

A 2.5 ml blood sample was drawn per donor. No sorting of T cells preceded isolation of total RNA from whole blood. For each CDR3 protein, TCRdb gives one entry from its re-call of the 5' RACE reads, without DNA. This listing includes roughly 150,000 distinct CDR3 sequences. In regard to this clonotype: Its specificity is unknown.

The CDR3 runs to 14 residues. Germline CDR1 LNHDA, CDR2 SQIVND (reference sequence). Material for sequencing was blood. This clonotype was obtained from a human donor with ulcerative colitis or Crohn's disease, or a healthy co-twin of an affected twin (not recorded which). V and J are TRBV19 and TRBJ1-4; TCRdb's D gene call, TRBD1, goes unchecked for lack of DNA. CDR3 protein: CASSSTGTNEKLFF. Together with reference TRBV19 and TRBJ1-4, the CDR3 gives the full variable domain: DGGITQSPKYLFRKEGQNVTLSCEQNLNHDAMYWYRQDPGQGLRLIYYSQIVNDFQKGDIAEGYSVSREKKESFPLTVTSAQKNPTAFYLCASSSTGTNEKLFFGSGTQLSVL.